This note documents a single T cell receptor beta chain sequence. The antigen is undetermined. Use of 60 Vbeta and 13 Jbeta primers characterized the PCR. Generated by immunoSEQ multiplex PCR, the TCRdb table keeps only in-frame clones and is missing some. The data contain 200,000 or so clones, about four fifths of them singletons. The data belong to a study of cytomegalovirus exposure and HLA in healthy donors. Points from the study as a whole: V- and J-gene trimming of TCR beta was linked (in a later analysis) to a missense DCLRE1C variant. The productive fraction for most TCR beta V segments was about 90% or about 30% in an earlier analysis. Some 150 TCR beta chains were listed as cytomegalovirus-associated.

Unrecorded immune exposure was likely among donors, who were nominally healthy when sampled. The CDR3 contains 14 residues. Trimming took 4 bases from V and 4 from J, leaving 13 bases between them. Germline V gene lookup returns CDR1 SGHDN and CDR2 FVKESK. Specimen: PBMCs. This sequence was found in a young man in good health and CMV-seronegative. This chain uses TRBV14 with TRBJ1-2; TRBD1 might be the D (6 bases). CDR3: CASSPQGGVYGYTF. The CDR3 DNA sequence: TGTGCCAGCAGCCCACAGGGTGGGGTCTATGGCTACACCTTC. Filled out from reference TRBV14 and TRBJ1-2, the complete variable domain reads EAGVTQFPSHSVIEKGQTVTLRCDPISGHDNLYWYRRVMGKEIKFLLHFVKESKQDESGMPNNRFLAERTGGTYSTLKVQPAELEDSGVYFCASSPQGGVYGYTFGSGTRLTVV.